The clone carrying this T cell receptor (beta chain) has a single count. The antigen is unknown. From germline, CDR1 is SNHLY and CDR2 FYNNEI. Trimming left V 6 bases short and J 2 bases short, with 17 bases between. There are 16 residues in the CDR3. This entry belongs to a study of chemoradiotherapy in HPV16-positive cancers. General study points: During treatment, candidate HPV-specific clones and E7-related motifs expanded in tumor.

Profiled with immunoSEQ multiplex PCR; TCRdb holds only in-frame clones, not every one. The sample has 20,000 or so clones; more than 75% are singletons. The receptor was isolated from a human donor with HPV-associated anogenital cancer. The sample consisted of blood, taken from a patient who underwent chemoradiotherapy. The chain is built from TRBV2 and TRBJ1-5; D remains ambiguous. CDR3 amino acids: CASSPEAGFGNQPQHF. In DNA, the CDR3 is TGTGCCAGCAGCCCCGAGGCGGGATTTGGCAATCAGCCCCAGCATTTT.